This TCR beta chain was captured by sequencing in a study of T-cell reconstitution after alpha-beta-depleted transplantation in children. Trimming took 0 bases from V and 11 from J, leaving 16 bases between them. This CDR3 spans 14 amino acids. Germline assignment: CDR1 MGHRA and CDR2 YSYEKL. Study-wide points: T-cell counts and diversity at one year following transplant were attributed mainly to newly produced T cells. Alpha-beta T cells about two months after transplant reportedly derived from several hundred expanded graft clones. High day-60 TCRbeta diversity in some patients came from surviving recipient T cells and thymic progenitors.

This clonotype occurred a few times. Its antigen is still unknown. Unique molecular identifiers were built into the TCRbeta library. TCRdb re-called the PCR reads through MiXCR, storing one row per CDR3 protein. Here the sample spans about a million distinct CDR3 sequences, 25% to 30% being singletons. This clonotype was sampled from a boy under two years old who had a stem cell transplant for SCID, so the T cells may come from the graft donor. Sample: PBMCs, mostly from graft donor cells, taken 360 days after TCRalphabeta/CD19-depleted stem cell transplant. The chain is built from TRBV4-1 and TRBJ1-1; D not resolved. The CDR3 bases are TGCGCCAGCAGCCAAGAAGGAGTTCTGACAAGGGCTTTCTTT. Protein product: CASSQEGVLTRAFF.